These T cell receptor beta chains were read from a single sample in a study of beta chain features in type 1 diabetes. Data came from immunoSEQ multiplex PCR; TCRdb stores just in-frame clones and leaves some out. The sample lists over 600,000 clones, around 12% occurring once. Material for sequencing was naive CD4+ T cells from blood. These TCRs come from a man in his thirties or forties with type 1 diabetes. Each CDR3 is given with its conserved first and last residue. A D gene is named only where the DNA matches it firmly. Clone size is given for some rows only: seen once, a few or many times, or a class if the clone is expanded.

d_call,j_call,v_call,clone_size,cdr3_nt,cdr3_aa
-,TRBJ2-3,TRBV28,-,TGTGCAGTCGACCGGGGGACCTTCGAAGATACGCAGTATTTT,CAVDRGTFEDTQYF
-,TRBJ1-2,TRBV6-4,few,TGTGCCAGCAGTCCTACAGGGAACTATGGCTACACCTTC,CASSPTGNYGYTF
-,TRBJ2-3,TRBV7-9,-,TGTGCCAGCAGCTTAGGTGAAGAGGATACGCAGTATTTT,CASSLGEEDTQYF
-,TRBJ2-1,TRBV20-1,-,TGCAGTGCTTCAAACTACAATGAGCAGTTCTTC,CSASNYNEQFF
-,TRBJ2-3,TRBV5-1,-,TGCGCCAGCAGCTTCCCGGGGACTAGCACAGATACGCAGTATTTT,CASSFPGTSTDTQYF
-,TRBJ1-2,TRBV21-1,few,TGTGCCAGCAGCAAGGCTGAGGCCTATGGCTACACCTTC,CASSKAEAYGYTF
-,TRBJ2-7,TRBV11-2,few,TGTGCCAGCAGCTTAGATCCGGTTGCTACCTACGAGCAGTACTTC,CASSLDPVATYEQYF
-,TRBJ2-7,TRBV9,few,TGTGCCAGCAGCGGCGGGATTCCCTACGAGCAGTACTTC,CASSGGIPYEQYF
-,TRBJ2-1,TRBV7-6,-,TGTGCCAGCAGCCTACAGGGACGCGCCTACAATGAGCAGTTCTTC,CASSLQGRAYNEQFF
-,TRBJ1-3,TRBV9,-,TGTGCCAGCAGCGAAGGGGGGGCCACTGGAAACACCATATATTTT,CASSEGGATGNTIYF
TRBD1,TRBJ2-3,TRBV5-1,-,TGCGCCAGCAGCTGGATAGGACAGGGAGCAGATACGCAGTATTTT,CASSWIGQGADTQYF
-,TRBJ2-3,TRBV6-5,-,TGTGCCAGCAGTTTACAGGGAGCGGGAGATACGCAGTATTTT,CASSLQGAGDTQYF
-,TRBJ1-2,TRBV30,-,TGTGCCTGGAGCGGACGGACGAACTATGGCTACACCTTC,CAWSGRTNYGYTF
-,TRBJ2-7,TRBV7-2,few,TGTGCCAGCAGCTTAGATCCACCCTACGAGCAGTACTTC,CASSLDPPYEQYF
-,TRBJ1-5,TRBV5-1,-,TGCGCCAGCAGCTTGGTGGCGGGATCCGATCAGCCCCAGCATTTT,CASSLVAGSDQPQHF